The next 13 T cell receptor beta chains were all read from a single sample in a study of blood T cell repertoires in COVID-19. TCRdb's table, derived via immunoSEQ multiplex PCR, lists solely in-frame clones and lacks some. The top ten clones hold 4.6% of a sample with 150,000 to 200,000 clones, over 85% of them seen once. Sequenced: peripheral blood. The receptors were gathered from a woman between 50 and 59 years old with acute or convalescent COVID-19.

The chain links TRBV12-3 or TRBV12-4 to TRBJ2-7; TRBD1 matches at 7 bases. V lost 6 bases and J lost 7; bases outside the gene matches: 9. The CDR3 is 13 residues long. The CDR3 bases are TGTGCCAGCAGGTCGGACAGGACCCTGGAGCAGTACTTC. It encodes CASRSDRTLEQYF.

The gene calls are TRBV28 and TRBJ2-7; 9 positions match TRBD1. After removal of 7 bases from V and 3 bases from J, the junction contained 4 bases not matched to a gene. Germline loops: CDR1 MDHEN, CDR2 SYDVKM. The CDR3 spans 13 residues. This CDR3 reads CASTWTGVYEQYF. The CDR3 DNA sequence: TGTGCCAGCACCTGGACAGGGGTCTACGAGCAGTACTTC. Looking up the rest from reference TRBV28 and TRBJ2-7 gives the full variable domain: DVKVTQSSRYLVKRTGEKVFLECVQDMDHENMFWYRQDPGLGLRLIYFSYDVKMKEKGDIPEGYSVSREKKERFSLILESASTNQTSMYLCASTWTGVYEQYFGPGTRLTVT.

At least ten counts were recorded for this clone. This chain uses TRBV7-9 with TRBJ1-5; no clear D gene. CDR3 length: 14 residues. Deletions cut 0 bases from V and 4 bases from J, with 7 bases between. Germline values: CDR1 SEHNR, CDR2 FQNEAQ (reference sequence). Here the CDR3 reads CASSLAGSNQPQHF. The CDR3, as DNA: TGTGCCAGCAGCTTAGCGGGGAGTAATCAGCCCCAGCATTTT.

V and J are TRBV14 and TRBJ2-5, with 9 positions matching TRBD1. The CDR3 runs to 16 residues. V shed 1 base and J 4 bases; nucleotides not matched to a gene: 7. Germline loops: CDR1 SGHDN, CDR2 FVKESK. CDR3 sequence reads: CASSQGGQGLGETQYF. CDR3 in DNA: TGTGCCAGCAGCCAAGGAGGACAGGGGTTGGGAGAGACCCAGTACTTC. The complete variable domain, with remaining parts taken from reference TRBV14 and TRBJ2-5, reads EAGVTQFPSHSVIEKGQTVTLRCDPISGHDNLYWYRRVMGKEIKFLLHFVKESKQDESGMPNNRFLAERTGGTYSTLKVQPAELEDSGVYFCASSQGGQGLGETQYFGPGTRLLVL.

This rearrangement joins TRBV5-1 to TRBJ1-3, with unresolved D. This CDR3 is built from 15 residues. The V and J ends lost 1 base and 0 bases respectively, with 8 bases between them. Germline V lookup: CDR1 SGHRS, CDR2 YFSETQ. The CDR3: CASSLTSSSGNTIYF. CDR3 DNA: TGCGCCAGCAGCTTGACCTCGAGCTCTGGAAACACCATATATTTT.

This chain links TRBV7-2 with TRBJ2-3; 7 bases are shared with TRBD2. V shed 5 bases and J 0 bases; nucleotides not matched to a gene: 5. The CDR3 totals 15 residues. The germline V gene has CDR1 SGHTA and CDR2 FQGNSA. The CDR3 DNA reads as TGTGCCAGCAGCCCCGGGACTACTAGCACAGATACGCAGTATTTT. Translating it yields CASSPGTTSTDTQYF.

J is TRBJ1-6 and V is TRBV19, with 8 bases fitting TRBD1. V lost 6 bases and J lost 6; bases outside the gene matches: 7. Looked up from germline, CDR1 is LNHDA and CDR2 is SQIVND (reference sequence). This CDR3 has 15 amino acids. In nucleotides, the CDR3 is TGTGCCAGTAGATCGACAGGGGTTCCTAATTCACCCCTCCACTTT. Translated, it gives CASRSTGVPNSPLHF. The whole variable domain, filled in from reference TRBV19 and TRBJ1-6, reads DGGITQSPKYLFRKEGQNVTLSCEQNLNHDAMYWYRQDPGQGLRLIYYSQIVNDFQKGDIAEGYSVSREKKESFPLTVTSAQKNPTAFYLCASRSTGVPNSPLHFGNGTRLTVT.

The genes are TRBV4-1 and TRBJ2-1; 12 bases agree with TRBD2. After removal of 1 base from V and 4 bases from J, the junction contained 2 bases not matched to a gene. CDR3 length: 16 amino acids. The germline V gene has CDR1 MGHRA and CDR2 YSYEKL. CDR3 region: CASSQVLAGGYNEQFF. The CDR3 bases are TGCGCCAGCAGCCAAGTTCTAGCGGGGGGGTACAATGAGCAGTTCTTC.

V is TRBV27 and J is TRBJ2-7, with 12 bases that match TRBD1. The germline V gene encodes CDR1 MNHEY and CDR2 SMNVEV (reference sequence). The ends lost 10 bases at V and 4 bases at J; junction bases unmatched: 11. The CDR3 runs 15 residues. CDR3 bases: TGTGCCACCAGGGTCGGGACAGGGGGCGCTTACGAGCAGTACTTC. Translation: CATRVGTGGAYEQYF.

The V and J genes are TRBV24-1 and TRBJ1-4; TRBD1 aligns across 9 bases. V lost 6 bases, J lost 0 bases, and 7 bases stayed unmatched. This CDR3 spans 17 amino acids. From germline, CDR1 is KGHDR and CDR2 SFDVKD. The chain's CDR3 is CATSPGTGFPTNEKLFF. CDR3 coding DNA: TGTGCCACCAGTCCCGGGACAGGGTTTCCAACTAATGAAAAACTGTTTTTT.

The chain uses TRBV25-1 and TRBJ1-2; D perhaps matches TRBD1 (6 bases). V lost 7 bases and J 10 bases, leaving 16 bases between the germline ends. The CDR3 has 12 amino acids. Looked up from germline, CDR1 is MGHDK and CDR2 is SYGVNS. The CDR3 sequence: CASTRDRRNYTF. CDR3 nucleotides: TGTGCCAGCACCAGAGACAGGCGGAACTACACCTTC.

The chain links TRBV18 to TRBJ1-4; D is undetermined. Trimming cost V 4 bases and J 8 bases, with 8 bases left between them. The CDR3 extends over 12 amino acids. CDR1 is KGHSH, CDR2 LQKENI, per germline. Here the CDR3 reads CASSRGGEKLFF. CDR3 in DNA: TGTGCCAGCTCACGGGGAGGGGAAAAACTGTTTTTT. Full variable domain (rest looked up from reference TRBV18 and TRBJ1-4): NAGVMQNPRHLVRRRGQEARLRCSPMKGHSHVYWYRQLPEEGLKFMVYLQKENIIDESGMPKERFSAEFPKEGPSILRIQQVVRGDSAAYFCASSRGGEKLFFGSGTQLSVL.

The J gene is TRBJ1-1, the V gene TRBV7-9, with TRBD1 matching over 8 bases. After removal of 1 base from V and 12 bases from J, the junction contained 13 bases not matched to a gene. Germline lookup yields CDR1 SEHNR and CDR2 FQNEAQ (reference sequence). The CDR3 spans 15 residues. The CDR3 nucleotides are TGTGCCAGCAGCTTAGTGGGGGACAGGACAGGGATGACTTTCTTT. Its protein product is CASSLVGDRTGMTFF.